These T cell receptor beta chains were read from a single sample in a study of blood T cells in healthy people across ages. TCRdb reprocessed the 5' RACE reads with MiXCR, giving one entry per CDR3 protein. The repertoire has over a million distinct CDR3 sequences, 35% to 45% of them found once; the top ten carry just over 4%. The sample was blood. The receptors were sampled from a woman aged 18-30 years in good health. Each CDR3 is given with its conserved first and last residue. Each record gives: clone size, J gene, D gene, V gene, CDR3 DNA, CDR3 protein. D genes are given only for firm matches. The size entry is marked missing in some rows and otherwise reads once, few, many or a size class.

few TRBJ2-7 . TRBV6-5 TGTGCCAGCAGTAAGAAAATCGGCGGGTACGAGCAGTACTTC CASSKKIGGYEQYF
. TRBJ1-1 TRBD1 TRBV24-1 TGTGCCACCCAGGGGGTAAAGAACACTGAAGCTTTCTTT CATQGVKNTEAFF
. TRBJ2-7 TRBD2 TRBV6-2/TRBV6-3 TGTGCCAGCAGTTACGGCGGGGGGGCCTACAATGAGCAGTACTTC CASSYGGGAYNEQYF
few TRBJ1-5 . TRBV2 TGTGCCAGCAGATCGGGACTCAGCTCACAGCCCCAGCATTTT CASRSGLSSQPQHF
. TRBJ1-4 TRBD1 TRBV7-2 TGTGCCAGCAGCTTAGGTTTGGGACAGGGGGCGTCTAATGAAAAACTGTTTTTT CASSLGLGQGASNEKLFF
. TRBJ2-5 . TRBV3-1 TGTGCCAGCAGCCTGCTAAGTGGCCAAGAGACCCAGTACTTC CASSLLSGQETQYF
. TRBJ2-1 TRBD1 TRBV11-3 TGTGCCAGCAGCTTCGACAGGGGAGCACCGTTCTTC CASSFDRGAPFF
few TRBJ1-5 TRBD1 TRBV20-1 TGCAGTGCTACGACAGGGGGCAATCAGCCCCAGCATTTT CSATTGGNQPQHF
once TRBJ1-1 . TRBV7-9 TGTGCCAGCAGCTTAGACTTACTCGGGACTGAAGCTTTCTTT CASSLDLLGTEAFF
. TRBJ2-1 . TRBV29-1 TGCAGCGTTGAACTAATTGAGCAGTTCTTC CSVELIEQFF
. TRBJ2-3 . TRBV6-1 TGTGCCAGCAGTGAAGTCCCCTCCAGACCAGATACGCAGTATTTT CASSEVPSRPDTQYF
. TRBJ1-5 . TRBV12-3/TRBV12-4 TGTGCCAGCAGGCCAGAGAGTTTGCGCAATCAGCCCCAGCATTTT CASRPESLRNQPQHF
. TRBJ2-1 TRBD1 TRBV12-5 TGTGCTAGTGGTCTCGGACAGGATTCACACAATGAGCAGTTCTTC CASGLGQDSHNEQFF
. TRBJ2-3 TRBD2 TRBV10-3 TGTGCCATCAGTGTTCGAGGGCGGGAGGGCACAGATACGCAGTATTTT CAISVRGREGTDTQYF
many TRBJ2-4 . TRBV7-2 TGTGCCAGCAGCTTAGGCGGGGGCCAAAACATTCAGTACTTC CASSLGGGQNIQYF
. TRBJ1-4 . TRBV29-1 TGCAGCTTCTACAGGGTGTTCGGTGAAAAACTGTTTTTT CSFYRVFGEKLFF
. TRBJ2-1 TRBD1 TRBV9 TGTGCCAGCAGCGTCCGGGACAGGCCTCTCAATGAGCAGTTCTTC CASSVRDRPLNEQFF
few TRBJ1-1 TRBD1 TRBV20-1 TGCAGTGCTCCGGACAGGGGAAAGACTTGGAGTGCTGAAGCTTTCTTT CSAPDRGKTWSAEAFF
. TRBJ2-1 . TRBV20-1 TGCAGTGCTAGTGAGCCGGCAACCCGGCAGTTCTTC CSASEPATRQFF
. TRBJ2-7 . TRBV7-2 TGTGCCAGCAGCCCTATGAGCGGGCCCACCTACGAGCAGTACTTC CASSPMSGPTYEQYF
. TRBJ1-1 . TRBV29-1 TGCAGAGCAGGGTCATGGACTGAAGCTTTCTTT CRAGSWTEAFF
. TRBJ2-1 TRBD2 TRBV4-3 TGCGCCAGCAGCTATCAGGCCGCGGCTAGCGGGAGATACAATGAGCAGTTCTTC CASSYQAAASGRYNEQFF
few TRBJ2-7 TRBD1 TRBV28 TGTGCCAGTAGTGGGACAGGGGCCCCTTCCTACGAGCAGTACTTC CASSGTGAPSYEQYF
. TRBJ2-7 . TRBV7-3 TGTGCCAGCAGCTTAAGTGGCGGAATAGCGTACGAGCAGTACTTC CASSLSGGIAYEQYF
. TRBJ2-7 . TRBV6-5 TGTGCCAGCAGCGGTAGTCTCTATTACGAGCAGTACTTC CASSGSLYYEQYF
many TRBJ2-7 TRBD2 TRBV7-2 TGTGCCAGCACCCGGACTAGGTCTTCCTACGAGCAGTACTTC CASTRTRSSYEQYF
few TRBJ1-1 . TRBV6-6 TGTGCCAGCAAGATGAACACTGAAGCTTTCTTT CASKMNTEAFF
. TRBJ2-1 . TRBV4-3 TGCGCCAGCAGCCAAGAGGTTGGAAGTTACAATGAGCAGTTCTTC CASSQEVGSYNEQFF
. TRBJ2-7 TRBD1 TRBV14 TGTGCCAGCCGCCAGACGCCGGGACAGGGCTACGAGCAGTACTTC CASRQTPGQGYEQYF
few TRBJ2-1 TRBD2 TRBV14 TGTGCCAGCAGCCCGCACCTGACTAGCGGGGGGTGGGATGAGCAGTTCTTC CASSPHLTSGGWDEQFF
few TRBJ2-7 . TRBV18 TGTGCCAGCTCACCACTTGGGAGCGGGTCCTACGAGCAGTACTTC CASSPLGSGSYEQYF
few TRBJ2-1 . TRBV5-1 TGCGCCAGCAGCTTGGAAGGGGCTCTCGTGGAGCAGTTCTTC CASSLEGALVEQFF
. TRBJ2-1 TRBD2 TRBV9 TGTGCCAGCAGCGGAAAAGGGACTAGCGTCAACAATGAGCAGTTCTTC CASSGKGTSVNNEQFF
once TRBJ2-4 TRBD2 TRBV7-2 TGTGCCAGCAGCTTCGGGCGGGGGGGAGGAAACATTCAGTACTTC CASSFGRGGGNIQYF
. TRBJ2-7 . TRBV5-1 TGCGCCAGCAGCTTGGGGGACCCGGCAGCCTACGAGCAGTACTTC CASSLGDPAAYEQYF